This T cell receptor (beta chain) was obtained from a study of T cells after yellow fever vaccination. Study-level background: Some fractions had low cell numbers, and these were prepared with SMART-Seq v4 Ultra Low Input.

UMIs were added to TCR cDNA along with a universal primer site when it was made by 5'RACE template switching. TCRdb re-analysed the 5' RACE reads in MiXCR, keeping a single row per CDR3 protein. The table shows 550,000 or so distinct CDR3 sequences, with under 25% occurring only once. A word on this clonotype: The antigen remains undetermined.

V lost 6 bases to trimming and J lost 6 bases, with 13 bases between them. The CDR3 is 13 residues long. The germline CDR1 and CDR2 sequences are MRHNA and SNTAGT. Study conclusions and caveats: Among primary-vaccination clones, most reappeared after the booster, at just under 98% for CD4 and about 90% for CD8. Shared CD4/CD8 clonotypes were a small share, likely from convergent recombination.

This sequence was found in a man in his thirties or forties who received the YFV17D yellow fever vaccine. The sequenced sample was PBMCs, obtained 15 days after the yellow fever booster vaccination. The J gene is TRBJ2-3, the V gene TRBV6-4; D not certain. CDR3 bases: TGTGCCAGCAGAGCCCTGGTCGGGGATACGCAGTATTTT. Protein product: CASRALVGDTQYF.